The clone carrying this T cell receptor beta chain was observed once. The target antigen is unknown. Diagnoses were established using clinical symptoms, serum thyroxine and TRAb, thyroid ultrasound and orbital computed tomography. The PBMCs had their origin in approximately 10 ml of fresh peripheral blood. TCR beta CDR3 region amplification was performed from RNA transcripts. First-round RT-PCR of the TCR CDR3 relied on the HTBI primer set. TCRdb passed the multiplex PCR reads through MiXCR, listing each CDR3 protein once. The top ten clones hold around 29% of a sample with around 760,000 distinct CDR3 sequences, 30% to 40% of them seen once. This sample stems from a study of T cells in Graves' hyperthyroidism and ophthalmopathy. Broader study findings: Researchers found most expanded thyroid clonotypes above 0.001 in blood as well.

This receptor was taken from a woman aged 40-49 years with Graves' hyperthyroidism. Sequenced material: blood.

This CDR3 is CASSQRAGLNSPLHF. The CDR3 DNA reads TGTGCCAGCAGCCAAAGGGCAGGACTTAATTCACCCCTCCACTTT. The chain is built from TRBV14 and TRBJ1-6; no definite D call. This CDR3 is 15 amino acids long. The V and J ends lost 2 bases and 6 bases respectively, with 11 bases between them. From germline, CDR1 is SGHDN and CDR2 FVKESK.